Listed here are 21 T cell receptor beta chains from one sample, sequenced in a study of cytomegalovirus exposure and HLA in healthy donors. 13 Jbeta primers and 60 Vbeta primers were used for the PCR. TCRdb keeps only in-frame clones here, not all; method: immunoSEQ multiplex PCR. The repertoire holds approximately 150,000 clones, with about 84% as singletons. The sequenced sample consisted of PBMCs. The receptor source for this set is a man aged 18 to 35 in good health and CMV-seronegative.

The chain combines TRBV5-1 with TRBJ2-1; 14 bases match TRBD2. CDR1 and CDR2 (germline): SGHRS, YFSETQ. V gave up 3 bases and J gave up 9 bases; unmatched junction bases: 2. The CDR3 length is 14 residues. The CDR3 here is CASSSGLAGVEQFF. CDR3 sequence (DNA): TGCGCCAGCAGCTCGGGACTAGCGGGGGTTGAGCAGTTCTTC.

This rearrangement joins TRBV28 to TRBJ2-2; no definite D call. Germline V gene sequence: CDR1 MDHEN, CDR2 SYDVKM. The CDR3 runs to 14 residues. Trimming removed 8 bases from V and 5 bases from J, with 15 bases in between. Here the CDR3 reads CASGSPVETGELFF. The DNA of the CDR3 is TGTGCCAGCGGTTCCCCTGTAGAGACCGGGGAGCTGTTTTTT.

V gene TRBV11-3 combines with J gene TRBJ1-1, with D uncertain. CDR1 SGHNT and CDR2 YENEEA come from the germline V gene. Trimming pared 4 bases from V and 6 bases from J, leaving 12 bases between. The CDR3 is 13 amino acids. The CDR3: CASSSRGGPEAFF. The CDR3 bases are TGTGCCAGCAGCTCTAGAGGAGGGCCTGAAGCTTTCTTT.

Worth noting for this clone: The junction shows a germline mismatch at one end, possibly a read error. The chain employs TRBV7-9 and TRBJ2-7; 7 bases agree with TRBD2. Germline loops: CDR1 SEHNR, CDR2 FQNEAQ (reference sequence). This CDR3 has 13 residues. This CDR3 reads CSSSLGGVYEQYF. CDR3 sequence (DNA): TGTTCCAGCAGCTTGGGGGGGGTCTACGAGCAGTACTTC.

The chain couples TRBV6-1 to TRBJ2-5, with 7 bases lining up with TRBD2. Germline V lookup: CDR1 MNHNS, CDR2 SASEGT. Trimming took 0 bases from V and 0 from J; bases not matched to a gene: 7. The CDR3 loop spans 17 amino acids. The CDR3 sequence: CASSEAASGVYQETQYF. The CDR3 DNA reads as TGTGCCAGCAGTGAAGCGGCTAGCGGAGTTTACCAAGAGACCCAGTACTTC.

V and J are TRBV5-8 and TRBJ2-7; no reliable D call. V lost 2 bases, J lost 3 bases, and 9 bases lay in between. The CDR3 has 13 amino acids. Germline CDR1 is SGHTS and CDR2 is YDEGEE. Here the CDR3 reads CASSFTPGYEQYF. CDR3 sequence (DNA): TGTGCCAGCAGCTTCACCCCGGGCTACGAGCAGTACTTC.

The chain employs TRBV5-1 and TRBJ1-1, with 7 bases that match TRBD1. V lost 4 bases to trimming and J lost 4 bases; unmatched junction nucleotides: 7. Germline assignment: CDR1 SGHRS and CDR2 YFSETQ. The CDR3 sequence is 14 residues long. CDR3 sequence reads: CASSLGTVGTEAFF. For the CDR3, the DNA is TGCGCCAGCAGCCTAGGGACAGTGGGCACTGAAGCTTTCTTT.

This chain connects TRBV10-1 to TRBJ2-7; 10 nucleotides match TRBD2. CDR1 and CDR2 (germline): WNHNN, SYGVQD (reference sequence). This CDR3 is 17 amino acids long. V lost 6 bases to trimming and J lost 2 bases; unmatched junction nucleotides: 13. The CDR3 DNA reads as TGCGCCAGCAGCGACCACCCTTCAACTAGCGGGGCCTACGAGCAGTACTTC. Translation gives CASSDHPSTSGAYEQYF.

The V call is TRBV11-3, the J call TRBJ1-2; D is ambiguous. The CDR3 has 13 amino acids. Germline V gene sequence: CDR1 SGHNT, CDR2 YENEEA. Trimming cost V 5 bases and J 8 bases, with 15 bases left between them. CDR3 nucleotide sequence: TGTGCCAGCAGCATTGGTCTTGGAGGAGGCTACACCTTC. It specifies CASSIGLGGGYTF. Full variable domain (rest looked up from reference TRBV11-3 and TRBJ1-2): EAGVVQSPRYKIIEKKQPVAFWCNPISGHNTLYWYLQNLGQGPELLIRYENEEAVDDSQLPKDRFSAERLKGVDSTLKIQPAELGDSAVYLCASSIGLGGGYTFGSGTRLTVV.

CDR3: CASSSALAGGSEQYF. In DNA, the CDR3 is TGTGCCAGCAGCTCCGCCCTAGCGGGAGGGAGCGAGCAGTACTTC. This chain connects TRBV13 to TRBJ2-5; TRBD2 agrees at 12 bases. The J call is doubtful: the DNA matches TRBJ2-7 better. Germline CDR1 PRHDT, CDR2 FYEKMQ (reference sequence). There are 15 residues in the CDR3.

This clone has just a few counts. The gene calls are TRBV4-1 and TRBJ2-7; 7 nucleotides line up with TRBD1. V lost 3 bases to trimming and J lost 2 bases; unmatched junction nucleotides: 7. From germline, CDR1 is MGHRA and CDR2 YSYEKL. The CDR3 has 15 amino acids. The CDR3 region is CASSQDQGTAYEQYF. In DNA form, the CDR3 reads TGCGCCAGCAGCCAGGATCAGGGGACAGCCTACGAGCAGTACTTC.

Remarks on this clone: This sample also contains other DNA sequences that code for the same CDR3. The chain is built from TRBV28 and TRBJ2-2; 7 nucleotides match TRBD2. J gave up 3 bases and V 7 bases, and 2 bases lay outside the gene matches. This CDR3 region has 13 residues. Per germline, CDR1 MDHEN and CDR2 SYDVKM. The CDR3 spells CASTSGYTGELFF. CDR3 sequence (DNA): TGTGCCAGCACTAGCGGATACACCGGGGAGCTGTTTTTT.

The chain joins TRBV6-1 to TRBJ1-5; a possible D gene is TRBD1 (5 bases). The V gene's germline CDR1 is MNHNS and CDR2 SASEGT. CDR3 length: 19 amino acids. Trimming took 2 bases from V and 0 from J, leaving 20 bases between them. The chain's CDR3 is CASSEMWEKGIYSNQPQHF. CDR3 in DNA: TGTGCCAGCAGTGAAATGTGGGAAAAGGGGATTTATAGCAATCAGCCCCAGCATTTT.

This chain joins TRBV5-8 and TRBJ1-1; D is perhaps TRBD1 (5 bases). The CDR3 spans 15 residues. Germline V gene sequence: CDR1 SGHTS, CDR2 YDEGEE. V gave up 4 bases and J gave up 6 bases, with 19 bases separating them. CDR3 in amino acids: CASSAGLPRIAEAFF. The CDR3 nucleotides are TGTGCCAGCAGCGCGGGACTCCCTCGGATAGCTGAAGCTTTCTTT.

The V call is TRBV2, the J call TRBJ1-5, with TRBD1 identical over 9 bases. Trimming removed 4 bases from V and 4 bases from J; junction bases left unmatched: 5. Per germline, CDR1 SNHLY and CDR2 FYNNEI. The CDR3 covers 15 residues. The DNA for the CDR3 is TGTGCCAGCAGTGCTGACAGGGGGATAAATCAGCCCCAGCATTTT. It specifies CASSADRGINQPQHF.

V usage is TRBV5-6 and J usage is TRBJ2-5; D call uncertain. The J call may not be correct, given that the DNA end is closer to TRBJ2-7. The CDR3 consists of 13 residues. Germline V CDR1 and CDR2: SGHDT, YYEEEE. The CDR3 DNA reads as TGTGCCAGCAGCTTCTTCGATCAGAGCGAGCAGTACTTC. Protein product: CASSFFDQSEQYF.

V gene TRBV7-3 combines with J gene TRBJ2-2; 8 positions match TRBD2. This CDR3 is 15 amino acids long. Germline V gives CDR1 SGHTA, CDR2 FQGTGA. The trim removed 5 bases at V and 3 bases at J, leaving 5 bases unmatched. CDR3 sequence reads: CASSAGTSHTGELFF. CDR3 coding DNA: TGTGCCAGCAGCGCCGGGACTAGTCACACCGGGGAGCTGTTTTTT.

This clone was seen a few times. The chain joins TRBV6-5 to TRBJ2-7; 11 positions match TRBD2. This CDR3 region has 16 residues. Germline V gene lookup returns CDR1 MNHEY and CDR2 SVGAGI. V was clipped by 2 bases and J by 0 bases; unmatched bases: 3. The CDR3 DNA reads TGTGCCAGCAGTTACCGGACTAGCGGGTACTCCTACGAGCAGTACTTC. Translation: CASSYRTSGYSYEQYF.

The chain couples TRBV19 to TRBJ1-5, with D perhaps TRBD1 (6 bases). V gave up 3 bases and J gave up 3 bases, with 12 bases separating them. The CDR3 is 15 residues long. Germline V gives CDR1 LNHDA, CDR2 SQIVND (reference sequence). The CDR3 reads CASSIWTAFNQPQHF. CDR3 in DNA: TGTGCCAGTAGTATCTGGACAGCCTTCAATCAGCCCCAGCATTTT.

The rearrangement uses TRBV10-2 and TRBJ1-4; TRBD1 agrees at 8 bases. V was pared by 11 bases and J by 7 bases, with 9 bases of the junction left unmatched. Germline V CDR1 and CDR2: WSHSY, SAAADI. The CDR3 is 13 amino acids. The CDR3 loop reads CACLDREFEKLFF. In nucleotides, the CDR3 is TGCGCCTGTTTGGACAGGGAATTTGAAAAACTGTTTTTT.

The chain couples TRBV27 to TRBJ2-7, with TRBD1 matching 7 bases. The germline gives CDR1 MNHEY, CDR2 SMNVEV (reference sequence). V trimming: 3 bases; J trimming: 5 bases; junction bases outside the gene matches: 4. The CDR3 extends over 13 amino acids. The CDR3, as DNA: TGTGCCAGCAGTTTTCGAGGGGGCCACGAGCAGTACTTC. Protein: CASSFRGGHEQYF.